The entry below gives a single T cell receptor (beta chain) sequence along with its context. Its specificity is not known. A multiplex PCR was run with 60 Vbeta primers and 13 Jbeta primers. The data were produced by immunoSEQ multiplex PCR, yet TCRdb's version contains in-frame clones alone and is incomplete. The sample carries approximately 140,000 clones, 60% to 80% recorded once. These data belong to a study of cytomegalovirus exposure and HLA in healthy donors. Overall study: Unique TCRs numbering about 87 million, obtained from HLA-typed donors, made up an early data release. Among fewer than 500 genotyped donors, approximately 80% fell in the Caucasian-associated ancestry cluster. General observations from the study: There was a cluster of highly shared sequence variants that was likely a sequencing artifact. Among CMV-associated TCR beta chains, most appeared HLA-restricted in a later analysis.

Germline V lookup: CDR1 ENHRY, CDR2 SYGVKD. Trimming cost V 8 bases and J 6 bases; bases outside gene matches: 9. The CDR3 contains 14 residues. Sequencing was performed on PBMCs. This chain links TRBV10-3 with TRBJ2-4, with 8 bases fitting TRBD1. This TCR was recovered from a male donor in good health and CMV-seronegative. This CDR3 reads CAIRPTGGANIQYF. The CDR3 nucleotides read TGTGCCATCCGCCCCACAGGGGGTGCAAACATTCAGTACTTC.